Shown below are 20 T cell receptor beta chains from a single sample sequenced in a study of OX40 agonist ivuxolimab in advanced cancers. The method was immunoSEQ multiplex PCR; TCRdb's version includes in-frame clones alone and lacks a portion of them. The sample has 90,000 to 150,000 clones; 75% to 90% are singletons. This specimen consisted of CD4+ or CD8+ T cells sorted from blood, obtained in a trial of the OX40 agonist ivuxolimab. These receptors came from an adult with an advanced solid tumor such as melanoma, head and neck, liver or kidney cancer.

This clone was seen only a few times. The genes are TRBV28 and TRBJ1-5, with 7 bases aligning to TRBD1. This CDR3 is built from 14 residues. Trimming removed 5 bases from V and 6 bases from J; junction bases left unmatched: 7. Looked up from germline, CDR1 is MDHEN and CDR2 is SYDVKM. The CDR3 nucleotides are TGTGCCAGCAGTGGGACAGATCGGATTCAGCCCCAGCATTTT. Amino acids: CASSGTDRIQPQHF.

V gene TRBV7-6 combines with J gene TRBJ2-2, with 9 bases identical to TRBD1. The germline gives CDR1 SGHVS, CDR2 FNYEAQ. The trim removed 4 bases at V and 1 base at J, leaving 1 base unmatched. There are 15 residues in the CDR3. Written as DNA, the CDR3 is TGTGCCAGCAGCTGGGGACAGGGGAACACCGGGGAGCTGTTTTTT. Translation gives CASSWGQGNTGELFF.

The rearrangement uses TRBV11-3 and TRBJ2-1; TRBD2 might be the D (5 bases). Germline assignment: CDR1 SGHNT and CDR2 YENEEA. The CDR3 covers 15 residues. V shed 5 bases and J shed 4 bases, with 15 bases lying between them. CDR3 DNA: TGTGCCAGCAGCCTAGGCGGCGGGTCGTACAATGAGCAGTTCTTC. It translates to CASSLGGGSYNEQFF.

The chain recombines TRBV5-1 with TRBJ2-7, with D perhaps matching TRBD1 (5 bases). V gave up 0 bases and J gave up 2 bases, with 9 bases separating them. The CDR3 runs to 14 residues. Germline V lookup: CDR1 SGHRS, CDR2 YFSETQ. The CDR3 here is CASSLEGRAYEQYF. The CDR3 region has the DNA TGCGCCAGCAGCTTGGAAGGCAGGGCCTACGAGCAGTACTTC.

This chain links TRBV6-5 with TRBJ2-7; D remains ambiguous. In germline, CDR1 is MNHEY, CDR2 SVGAGI. This CDR3 is 12 amino acids long. The germline V and J ends were trimmed by 8 bases and 1 base, with 9 bases remaining between them. The DNA of the CDR3 is TGTGCCAGCTCCCCGGGTTCCTACGAGCAGTACTTC. Translation: CASSPGSYEQYF.

The gene calls are TRBV7-8 and TRBJ1-1; the match to TRBD1 covers 9 bases. The V segment lost 3 bases and the J segment 6 bases; nucleotides outside the gene matches: 11. The CDR3 is made up of 16 amino acids. Per germline, CDR1 SGHVS and CDR2 FQNEAQ. The CDR3 loop reads CASSFTGGAGVAEAFF. For the CDR3, the DNA is TGTGCCAGCAGCTTCACAGGGGGCGCCGGGGTGGCTGAAGCTTTCTTT.

The rearrangement links TRBV6-1 to TRBJ1-5; D is unclear. The CDR3 length is 13 residues. The V end was cut by 3 bases, the J end by 4 bases, with 7 bases between. CDR1 MNHNS and CDR2 SASEGT come from the germline V gene. The CDR3 loop is CASSEFANQPQHF. The CDR3 nucleotides are TGTGCCAGCAGTGAGTTCGCTAATCAGCCCCAGCATTTT.

This clone was detected once. The chain links TRBV5-4 to TRBJ2-6; perhaps D is TRBD1 or TRBD2 (6 bases each). This CDR3 region has 15 residues. V shed 0 bases and J shed 6 bases, with 10 bases lying between them. Germline-derived CDR1 and CDR2 are SGHNT and YYREEE (reference sequence). The CDR3 coding sequence is TGTGCCAGCAGCTTGGTGGGGGGCCAGGCCAACGTCCTGACTTTC. Protein sequence: CASSLVGGQANVLTF.

The V gene is TRBV4-2, the J gene TRBJ2-3; TRBD2 matches 13 bases. The V gene end was trimmed by 4 bases and the J gene end by 6 bases; junction bases not matched to a gene: 7. This CDR3 is built from 16 residues. The V gene's germline CDR1 is LGHNA and CDR2 YNFKEQ. The CDR3: CASSPQLAGGHDTQYF. CDR3 in DNA: TGTGCCAGCAGCCCACAACTAGCGGGGGGGCATGATACGCAGTATTTT.

The chain uses TRBV18 and TRBJ2-7; 11 nucleotides line up with TRBD2. The length of the CDR3 is 14 residues. J was trimmed by 3 bases and V by 3 bases; bases with no gene match: 1. Germline V gene lookup returns CDR1 KGHSH and CDR2 LQKENI. CDR3 nucleotide sequence: TGTGCCAGCTCACCGGGGACTAGCGGCTACGAGCAGTACTTC. It specifies CASSPGTSGYEQYF.

V gene TRBV19 combines with J gene TRBJ1-1; D call uncertain. This CDR3 is 12 amino acids long. Deletions cut 10 bases from V and 6 bases from J, with 15 bases between. Germline values: CDR1 LNHDA, CDR2 SQIVND (reference sequence). CDR3 residues: CATQTLRSEAFF. The CDR3 nucleotides are TGTGCCACCCAGACGCTCCGGTCTGAAGCTTTCTTT.

This chain uses TRBV19 with TRBJ2-7; D unresolved. Trimming took 3 bases from V and 0 from J, leaving 9 bases between them. CDR3 length equals 14 residues. Germline CDR1 LNHDA, CDR2 SQIVND (reference sequence). In DNA, the CDR3 is TGTGCCAGTAGTATCGCAGTTAGCTCCTACGAGCAGTACTTC. It specifies CASSIAVSSYEQYF.

This CDR3 is CASGSGTVSSYNEQFF. The CDR3 DNA sequence: TGTGCTAGTGGTTCCGGGACAGTCAGCTCCTACAATGAGCAGTTCTTC. V is TRBV12-5 and J is TRBJ2-1; 7 bases align to TRBD1. The V segment lost 4 bases and the J segment 0 bases; nucleotides outside the gene matches: 6. There are 16 residues in the CDR3. Germline V gene data show CDR1 as LGHNT and CDR2 as FRNRAP.

This sequence joins TRBV19 and TRBJ2-3; 7 bases map to TRBD1. The CDR3 is made up of 15 amino acids. Germline trimming cut 10 bases from V and 1 base from J; bases unmatched to any gene: 11. The germline V gene encodes CDR1 LNHDA and CDR2 SQIVND (reference sequence). The CDR3 here is CATTDRPRGTDTQYF. In nucleotides, the CDR3 is TGTGCCACCACGGACAGGCCCCGCGGCACAGATACGCAGTATTTT.

The chain uses TRBV2 and TRBJ2-7, with 7 bases aligning to TRBD1. The CDR3 spans 14 residues. Unmatched junction bases numbered 10, after V lost 7 bases and J lost 4 bases. Germline CDR1 is SNHLY and CDR2 is FYNNEI. CDR3 sequence: CASTEDRLGYEQYF. The CDR3 DNA follows: TGTGCCAGCACTGAGGACAGGCTTGGGTACGAGCAGTACTTC.

The chain uses TRBV9 and TRBJ2-7; D unresolved. Trimming took 0 bases from V and 6 from J, leaving 7 bases between them. Germline CDR1 and CDR2: SGDLS and YYNGEE. The CDR3 consists of 12 residues. DNA for the CDR3: TGTGCCAGCAGCGTAGAACTGGGCGAGCAGTACTTC. This gives the protein CASSVELGEQYF.

This clone has a handful of counts. The rearrangement uses TRBV5-1 and TRBJ2-1; D might be TRBD2 (6 bases). This CDR3 region has 15 residues. Germline V CDR1 and CDR2: SGHRS, YFSETQ. Trimming took off 4 bases at V and 0 bases at J, with 11 bases between the two ends. This CDR3 is CASSPMTSSYNEQFF. In DNA form, the CDR3 reads TGCGCCAGCAGCCCTATGACTAGCTCCTACAATGAGCAGTTCTTC.

The rearrangement joins TRBV12-5 to TRBJ1-1; the D is unclear. The CDR3 spans 16 residues. Germline-derived CDR1 and CDR2 are LGHNT and FRNRAP. V lost 0 bases to trimming and J lost 3 bases, with 14 bases between them. The CDR3 here is CASGLVRNGLHTEAFF. The CDR3 coding sequence is TGTGCTAGTGGTTTGGTAAGGAATGGGTTGCACACTGAAGCTTTCTTT.

The V gene is TRBV19, the J gene TRBJ2-2; D may be TRBD1 or TRBD2 (5 bases each). This CDR3 comprises 15 residues. The V and J ends lost 3 bases and 4 bases respectively, with 12 bases between them. CDR1 is LNHDA and CDR2 is SQIVND in the germline V gene (reference sequence). The CDR3 loop reads CASSMGRFLTGELFF. DNA for the CDR3: TGTGCCAGTAGTATGGGACGCTTTCTCACCGGGGAGCTGTTTTTT.

A single count supports this clone. The J gene is TRBJ2-3, the V gene TRBV5-4; 8 bases match TRBD2. Trimming at V came to 4 bases and at J to 4 bases, leaving 2 bases not matched to a gene. Germline V gives CDR1 SGHNT, CDR2 YYREEE (reference sequence). The CDR3 contains 13 residues. Here the CDR3 reads CASSLRGADTQYF. The CDR3 coding sequence is TGTGCCAGCAGCCTGCGGGGGGCAGATACGCAGTATTTT.